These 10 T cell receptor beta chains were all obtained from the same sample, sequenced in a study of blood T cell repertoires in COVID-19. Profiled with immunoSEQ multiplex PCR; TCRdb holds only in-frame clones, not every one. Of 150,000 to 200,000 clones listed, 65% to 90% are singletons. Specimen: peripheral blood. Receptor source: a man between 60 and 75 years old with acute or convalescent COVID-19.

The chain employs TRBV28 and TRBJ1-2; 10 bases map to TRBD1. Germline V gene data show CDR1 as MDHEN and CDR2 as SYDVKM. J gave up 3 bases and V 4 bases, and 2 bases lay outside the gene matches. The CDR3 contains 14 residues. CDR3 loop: CASSSGQGDYGYTF. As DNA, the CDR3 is TGTGCCAGCAGTTCTGGACAGGGGGACTATGGCTACACCTTC.

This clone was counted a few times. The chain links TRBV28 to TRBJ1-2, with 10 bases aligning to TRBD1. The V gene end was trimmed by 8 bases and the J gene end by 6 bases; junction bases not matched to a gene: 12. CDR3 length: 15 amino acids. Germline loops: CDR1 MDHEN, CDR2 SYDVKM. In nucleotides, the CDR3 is TGTGCCAGCGTCGACAGGGGGCGAGAAAGAGATGGCTACACCTTC. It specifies CASVDRGRERDGYTF.

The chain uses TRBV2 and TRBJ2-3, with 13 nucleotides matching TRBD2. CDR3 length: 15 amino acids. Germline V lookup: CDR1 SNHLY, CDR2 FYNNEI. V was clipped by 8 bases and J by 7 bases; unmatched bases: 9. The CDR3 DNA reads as TGTGCCAGCGCCGCACTAGCGGGAGGGGCGTATACGCAGTATTTT. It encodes CASAALAGGAYTQYF.

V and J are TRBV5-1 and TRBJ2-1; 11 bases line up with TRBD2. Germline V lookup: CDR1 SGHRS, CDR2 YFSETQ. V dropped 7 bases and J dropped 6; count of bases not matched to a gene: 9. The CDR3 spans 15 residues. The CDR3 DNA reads TGCGCCAGCTCACCCGGGACTAGCGGTCCCAATGAGCAGTTCTTC. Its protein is CASSPGTSGPNEQFF.

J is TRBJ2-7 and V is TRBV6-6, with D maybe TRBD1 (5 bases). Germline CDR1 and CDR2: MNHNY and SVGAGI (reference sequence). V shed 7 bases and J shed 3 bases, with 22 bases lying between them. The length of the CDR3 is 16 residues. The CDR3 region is CASTPNPDDRNYEQYF. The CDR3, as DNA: TGTGCCAGCACCCCAAACCCCGACGACAGAAACTACGAGCAGTACTTC.

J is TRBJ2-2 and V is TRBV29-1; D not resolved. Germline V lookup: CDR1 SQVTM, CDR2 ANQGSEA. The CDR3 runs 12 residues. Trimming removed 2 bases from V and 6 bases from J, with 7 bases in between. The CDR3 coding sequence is TGCAGCGTTGAAAGAGGTCCCGGGGAGCTGTTTTTT. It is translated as CSVERGPGELFF.

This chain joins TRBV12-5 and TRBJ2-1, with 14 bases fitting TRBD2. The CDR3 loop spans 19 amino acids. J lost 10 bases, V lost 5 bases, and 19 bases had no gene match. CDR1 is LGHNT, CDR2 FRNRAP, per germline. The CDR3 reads CASGTDRIQGLAGVREQFF. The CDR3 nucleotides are TGTGCTAGTGGTACTGACCGCATCCAGGGACTAGCGGGAGTCAGGGAGCAGTTCTTC.

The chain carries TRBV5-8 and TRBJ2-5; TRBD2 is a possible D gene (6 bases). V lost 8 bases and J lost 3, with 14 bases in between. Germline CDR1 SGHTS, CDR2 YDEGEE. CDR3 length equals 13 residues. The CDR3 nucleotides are TGTGCCAGTGATCCCCGGGGGAAAGAGACCCAGTACTTC. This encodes CASDPRGKETQYF.

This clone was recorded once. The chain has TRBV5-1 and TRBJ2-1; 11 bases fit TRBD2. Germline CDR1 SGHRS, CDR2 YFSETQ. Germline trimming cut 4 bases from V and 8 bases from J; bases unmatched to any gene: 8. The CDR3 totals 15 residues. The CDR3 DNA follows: TGCGCCAGCAGCCCATTAGCGGGAGGGCAAGATGAGCAGTTCTTC. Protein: CASSPLAGGQDEQFF.

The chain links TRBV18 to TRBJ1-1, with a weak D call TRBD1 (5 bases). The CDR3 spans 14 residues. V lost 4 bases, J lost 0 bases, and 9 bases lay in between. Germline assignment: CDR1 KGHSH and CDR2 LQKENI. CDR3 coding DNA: TGTGCCAGCTCACGCGGACACCTGAACACTGAAGCTTTCTTT. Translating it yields CASSRGHLNTEAFF.